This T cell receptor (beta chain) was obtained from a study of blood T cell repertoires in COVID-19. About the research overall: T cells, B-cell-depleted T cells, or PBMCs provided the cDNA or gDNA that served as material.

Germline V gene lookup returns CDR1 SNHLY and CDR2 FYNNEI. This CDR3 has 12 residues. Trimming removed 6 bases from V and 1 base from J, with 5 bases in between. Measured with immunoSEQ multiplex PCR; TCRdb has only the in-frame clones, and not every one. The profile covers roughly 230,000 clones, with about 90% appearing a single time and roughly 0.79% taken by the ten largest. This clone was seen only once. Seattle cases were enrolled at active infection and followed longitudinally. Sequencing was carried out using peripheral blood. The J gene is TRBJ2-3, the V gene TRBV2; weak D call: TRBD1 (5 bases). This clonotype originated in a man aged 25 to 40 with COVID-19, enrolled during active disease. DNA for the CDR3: TGTGCCAGCAGACAGGGCACAGATACGCAGTATTTT. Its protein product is CASRQGTDTQYF.